These 18 T cell receptor beta chains were sequenced from one sample in a study of blood T cell repertoires in COVID-19. The table came from immunoSEQ multiplex PCR; TCRdb's copy has only in-frame clones and leaves some out. The data show a few hundred thousand clones, 85% seen once. The sample taken for sequencing was peripheral blood. The receptors originated from a woman aged 70-85 years with COVID-19, enrolled during active disease.

The rearrangement joins TRBV5-4 to TRBJ2-1; 15 bases align to TRBD2. CDR3 size: 18 residues. Germline CDR1 SGHNT, CDR2 YYREEE (reference sequence). V lost 4 bases and J lost 9; bases outside the gene matches: 14. As DNA, the CDR3 is TGTGCCAGCAGCCCCGTCCCGGGACTAGCGGGGGGTCCCATTGAGCAGTTCTTC. As protein: CASSPVPGLAGGPIEQFF.

The table lists this clone with a count of one. The genes are TRBV19 and TRBJ1-2; D is uncertain. Germline V gene sequence: CDR1 LNHDA, CDR2 SQIVND (reference sequence). The CDR3 has 13 amino acids. V was cut by 3 bases and J by 2 bases, with 7 bases left in between. The DNA for the CDR3 is TGTGCCAGTAGTATTGCACAGAACTATGGCTACACCTTC. Its translation is CASSIAQNYGYTF.

V gene TRBV2 combines with J gene TRBJ2-6; the D gene is possibly TRBD1 (6 bases). Between the trimmed V and J ends, which lost 7 bases and 0 bases, there was a span of 19 bases. This CDR3 region has 18 residues. Germline CDR1 SNHLY, CDR2 FYNNEI. The CDR3 DNA sequence: TGTGCCAGCAACCCCCTATTGGGGGCTACCTCTGGGGCCAACGTCCTGACTTTC. Translating it yields CASNPLLGATSGANVLTF. Combining the CDR3 with reference TRBV2 and TRBJ2-6 gives the whole variable domain EPEVTQTPSHQVTQMGQEVILRCVPISNHLYFYWYRQILGQKVEFLVSFYNNEISEKSEIFDDQFSVERPDGSNFTLKIRSTKLEDSAMYFCASNPLLGATSGANVLTFGAGSRLTVL.

V and J are TRBV4-3 and TRBJ1-4; 7 bases match TRBD1. CDR3 size: 15 residues. The ends lost 3 bases at V and 4 bases at J; junction bases unmatched: 5. Germline CDR1 reads LGHNA; CDR2 reads YSLEER. CDR3 protein: CASSQQTGRNEKLFF. CDR3 in DNA: TGCGCCAGCAGCCAGCAGACAGGGCGTAATGAAAAACTGTTTTTT.

This clone was counted a few times. The sample holds other DNA sequences that translate to the same CDR3. The gene calls are TRBV18 and TRBJ1-5; unclear D gene. V lost 3 bases to trimming and J lost 5 bases, with 11 bases between them. Looked up from germline, CDR1 is KGHSH and CDR2 is LQKENI. This CDR3 contains 14 residues. The CDR3 nucleotides are TGTGCCAGCTCACCCGATCGGGGAGATCAGCCCCAGCATTTT. This gives the protein CASSPDRGDQPQHF.

Only one count was recorded for this clone. The chain is built from TRBV5-4 and TRBJ1-3; tentatively, D is TRBD1 (5 bases). Germline CDR1 reads SGHNT; CDR2 reads YYREEE (reference sequence). V was clipped by 7 bases and J by 0 bases, with 20 bases between them. The CDR3 consists of 17 residues. The CDR3 loop reads CASGHLREGVSGNTIYF. DNA for the CDR3: TGTGCCAGCGGCCACCTCAGGGAGGGTGTCTCTGGAAACACCATATATTTT.

This chain links TRBV21-1 with TRBJ2-1; the table's D call, TRBD1, has no DNA check behind it. TRBV21-1 is an annotated pseudogene. The CDR3 is 16 residues long. The CDR3: CASSADRVVSPDEQFF. In DNA, the CDR3 is TGTGCCAGCAGCGCGGACAGGGTTGTATCACCTGATGAGCAGTTCTTC.

The chain has TRBV9 and TRBJ2-3, with 9 bases lining up with TRBD2. The CDR3 is 16 residues long. The junction had 8 bases not matched to a gene; V was cut back by 3 bases and J by 3 bases. Germline loops: CDR1 SGDLS, CDR2 YYNGEE. CDR3 amino acids: CASSGQFLAGTDTQYF. The CDR3 region has the DNA TGTGCCAGCAGCGGTCAATTTCTAGCGGGGACAGATACGCAGTATTTT.

This chain joins TRBV7-3 and TRBJ1-1; no firm D call. Germline V gives CDR1 SGHTA, CDR2 FQGTGA. Trimming shortened V by 1 base and J by 2 bases, and 11 bases separated the two germline ends. The CDR3 is 15 residues long. CDR3 protein: CASSLMGRSNTEAFF. The CDR3 DNA is TGTGCCAGCAGCTTAATGGGCAGGTCTAACACTGAAGCTTTCTTT.

This clone was observed once. The chain links TRBV6-4 to TRBJ1-1; 9 bases fit TRBD1. From germline, CDR1 is MRHNA and CDR2 SNTAGT. CDR3 length: 15 residues. The J segment lost 6 bases and the V segment lost 3 bases, leaving 8 bases of the junction unmatched. In nucleotides, the CDR3 is TGTGCCAGCAGTGAATACGGGACAGGGATTTCTGAAGCTTTCTTT. Amino acids: CASSEYGTGISEAFF.

V is TRBV7-2 and J is TRBJ1-2; 7 bases are a match to TRBD1. V gave up 5 bases and J gave up 8 bases; unmatched junction bases: 14. Per the germline V gene, CDR1 is SGHTA and CDR2 is FQGNSA. There are 15 residues in the CDR3. For the CDR3, the DNA is TGTGCCAGCAGCCCCCAGGCCACAGGGGCCGGGGGCTACACCTTC. It translates to CASSPQATGAGGYTF.

Details on this clone: Additional DNA sequences in this sample encode the identical CDR3. The chain recombines TRBV7-2 with TRBJ1-1; D uncertain. Germline V gene lookup returns CDR1 SGHTA and CDR2 FQGNSA. The CDR3 covers 13 residues. The V end was cut by 1 base, the J end by 2 bases, with 5 bases between. The CDR3: CASSLGRNTEAFF. Here the CDR3 DNA reads TGTGCCAGCAGCTTAGGGAGAAACACTGAAGCTTTCTTT.

A note on this clone: This sample includes further DNA sequences coding for the same CDR3. V and J are TRBV5-8 and TRBJ1-5; maybe TRBD1 (5 bases). Germline lookup yields CDR1 SGHTS and CDR2 YDEGEE. This CDR3 is 14 amino acids long. Trimming cost V 0 bases and J 2 bases, with 6 bases left between them. The CDR3 coding sequence is TGTGCCAGCAGCTTGGTAGGGGGCAATCAGCCCCAGCATTTT. Amino acids: CASSLVGGNQPQHF.

The J gene is TRBJ2-7, the V gene TRBV29-1, with D possibly being TRBD2 (5 bases). The CDR3 sequence is 13 residues long. The V gene's germline CDR1 is SQVTM and CDR2 ANQGSEA. Trimming removed 7 bases from V and 1 base from J, with 14 bases in between. The CDR3 reads CSAGGLHSYEQYF. The CDR3 region has the DNA TGCAGCGCTGGTGGACTGCATTCCTACGAGCAGTACTTC.

In its sample, this clone was seen a few times. The CDR3 nucleotides are TGTGCCAGCAGCTTTCGGGGGGCAAATGGCTACACCTTC. As protein: CASSFRGANGYTF. The rearrangement links TRBV7-2 to TRBJ1-2; the D gene is possibly TRBD1 (6 bases). The germline V gene encodes CDR1 SGHTA and CDR2 FQGNSA. Trimming cost V 3 bases and J 6 bases, with 11 bases left between them. The length of the CDR3 is 13 residues. Based on the CDR3 plus reference TRBV7-2 and TRBJ1-2, the full variable domain is GAGVSQSPSNKVTEKGKDVELRCDPISGHTALYWYRQSLGQGLEFLIYFQGNSAPDKSGLPSDRFSAERTGGSVSTLTIQRTQQEDSAVYLCASSFRGANGYTFGSGTRLTVV.

This clone appeared once. The CDR3 sequence: CASSLALEEQYF. CDR3 DNA sequence: TGTGCCAGCAGCTTAGCGTTGGAGGAGCAGTACTTC. This rearrangement joins TRBV7-2 to TRBJ2-7; no firm D call. The CDR3 extends over 12 amino acids. Germline assignment: CDR1 SGHTA and CDR2 FQGNSA. The ends were cut back, 0 bases at V and 7 bases at J, with 7 bases in the middle.

The gene calls are TRBV5-1 and TRBJ2-7; 11 bases line up with TRBD2. CDR3 length: 14 residues. The germline CDR1 and CDR2 sequences are SGHRS and YFSETQ. V was pared by 6 bases and J by 3 bases, with 5 bases of the junction left unmatched. The CDR3 is CASTPGLADYEQYF. The CDR3 DNA reads as TGCGCCAGCACCCCGGGACTAGCGGACTACGAGCAGTACTTC.

The chain carries TRBV4-2 and TRBJ1-4; no definite D call. Germline V CDR1 and CDR2: LGHNA, YNFKEQ. This CDR3 has 15 residues. Trimming removed 4 bases from V and 3 bases from J, with 12 bases in between. The CDR3 DNA follows: TGTGCCAGCAGCCCGACGGGGATGGCTAATGAAAAACTGTTTTTT. This codes for CASSPTGMANEKLFF.